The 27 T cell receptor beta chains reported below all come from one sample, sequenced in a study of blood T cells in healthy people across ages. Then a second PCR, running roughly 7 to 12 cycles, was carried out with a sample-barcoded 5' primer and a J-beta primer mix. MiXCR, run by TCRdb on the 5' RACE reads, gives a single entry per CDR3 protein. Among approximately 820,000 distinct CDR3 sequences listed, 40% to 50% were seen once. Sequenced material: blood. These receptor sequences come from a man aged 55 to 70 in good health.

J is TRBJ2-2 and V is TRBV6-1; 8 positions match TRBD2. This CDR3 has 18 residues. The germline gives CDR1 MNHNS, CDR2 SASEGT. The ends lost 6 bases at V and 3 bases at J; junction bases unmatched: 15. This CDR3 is CASRTGLASMQDTGELFF. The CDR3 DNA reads TGTGCCAGCAGGACAGGACTAGCTTCAATGCAGGACACCGGGGAGCTGTTTTTT.

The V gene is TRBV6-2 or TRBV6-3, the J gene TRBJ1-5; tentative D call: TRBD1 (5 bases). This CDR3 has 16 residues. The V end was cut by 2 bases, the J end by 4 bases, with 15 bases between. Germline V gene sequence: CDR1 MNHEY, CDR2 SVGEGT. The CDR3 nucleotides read TGTGCCAGCAGTTACCCGGGACTGCGGAAGAATCAGCCCCAGCATTTT. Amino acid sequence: CASSYPGLRKNQPQHF.

The CDR3 sequence: CASSAQQGSYEQYF. CDR3 bases: TGTGCCAGCAGCGCCCAACAGGGCTCCTACGAGCAGTACTTC. V gene TRBV7-9 combines with J gene TRBJ2-7, with a possible D match to TRBD1 (6 bases). Germline CDR1 reads SEHNR; CDR2 reads FQNEAQ (reference sequence). Trimming removed 5 bases from V and 0 bases from J, with 11 bases in between. The CDR3 consists of 14 residues.

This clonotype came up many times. The CDR3 DNA follows: TGTGCCATCAGTGTAAGGGACACCAAGGAGCAGTACTTC. Translation: CAISVRDTKEQYF. The rearrangement links TRBV10-3 to TRBJ2-5, with D possibly matching TRBD1 (6 bases). The germline V and J ends were trimmed by 4 bases and 11 bases, with 17 bases remaining between them. Germline V lookup: CDR1 ENHRY, CDR2 SYGVKD. The CDR3 loop spans 13 amino acids.

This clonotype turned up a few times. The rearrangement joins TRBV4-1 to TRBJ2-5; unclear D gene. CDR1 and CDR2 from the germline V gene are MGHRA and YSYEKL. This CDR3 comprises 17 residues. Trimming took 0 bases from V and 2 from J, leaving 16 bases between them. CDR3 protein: CASSQEPFRKEQETQYF. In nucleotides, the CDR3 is TGCGCCAGCAGCCAAGAGCCCTTTCGAAAGGAGCAAGAGACCCAGTACTTC.

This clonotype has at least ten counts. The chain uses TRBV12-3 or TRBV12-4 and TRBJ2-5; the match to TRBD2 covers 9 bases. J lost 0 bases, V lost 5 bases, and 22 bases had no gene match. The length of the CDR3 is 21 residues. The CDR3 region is CASSIRFFLRGGTKDQETQYF. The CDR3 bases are TGTGCCAGCAGTATTCGGTTTTTTCTGCGGGGGGGAACGAAAGACCAAGAGACCCAGTACTTC.

CDR3 protein: CASSVVANTEAFF. Here the CDR3 DNA reads TGTGCCAGCAGTGTGGTAGCCAACACTGAAGCTTTCTTT. The V call is TRBV6-1, the J call TRBJ1-1; D gene uncertain. Trimming took 4 bases from V and 2 from J, leaving 8 bases between them. The CDR3 has 13 amino acids. From germline, CDR1 is MNHNS and CDR2 SASEGT.

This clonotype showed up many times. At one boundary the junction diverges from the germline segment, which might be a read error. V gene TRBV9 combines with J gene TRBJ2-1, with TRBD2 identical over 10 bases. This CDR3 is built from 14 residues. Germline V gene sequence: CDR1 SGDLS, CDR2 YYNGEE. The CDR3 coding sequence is TGTGCCAGCAGTGTAGCGGGGGGCGACAATGAGCAGTTCTTC. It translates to CASSVAGGDNEQFF.

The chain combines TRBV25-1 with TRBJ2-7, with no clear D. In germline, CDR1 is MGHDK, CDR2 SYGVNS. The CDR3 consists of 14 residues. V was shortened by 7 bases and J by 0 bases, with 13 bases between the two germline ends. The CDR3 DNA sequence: TGTGCCAGCAAAACGGACGGTAGCTCCTACGAGCAGTACTTC. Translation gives CASKTDGSSYEQYF.

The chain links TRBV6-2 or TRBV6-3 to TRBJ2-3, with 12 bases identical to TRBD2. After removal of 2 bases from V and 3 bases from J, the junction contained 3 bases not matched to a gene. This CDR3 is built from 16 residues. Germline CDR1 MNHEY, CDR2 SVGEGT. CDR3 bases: TGTGCCAGCAGTTACCTGACTAGCGGGGGAACAGATACGCAGTATTTT. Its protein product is CASSYLTSGGTDTQYF.

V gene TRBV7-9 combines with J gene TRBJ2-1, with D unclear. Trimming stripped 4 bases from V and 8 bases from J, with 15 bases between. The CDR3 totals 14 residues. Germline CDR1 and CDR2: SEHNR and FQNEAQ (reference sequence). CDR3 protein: CASSSERVTDEQFF. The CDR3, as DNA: TGTGCCAGCAGCTCCGAACGGGTCACCGATGAGCAGTTCTTC.

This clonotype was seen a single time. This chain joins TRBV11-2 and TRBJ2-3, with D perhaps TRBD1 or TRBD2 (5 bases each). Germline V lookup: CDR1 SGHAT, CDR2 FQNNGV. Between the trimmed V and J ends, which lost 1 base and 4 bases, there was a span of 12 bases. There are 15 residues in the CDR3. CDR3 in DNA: TGTGCCAGCAGCTTAGTCCCGCAGGGAGCAGATACGCAGTATTTT. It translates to CASSLVPQGADTQYF.

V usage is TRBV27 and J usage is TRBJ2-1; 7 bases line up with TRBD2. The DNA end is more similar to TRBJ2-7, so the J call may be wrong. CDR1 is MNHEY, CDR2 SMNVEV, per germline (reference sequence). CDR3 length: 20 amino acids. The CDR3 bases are TGTGCCAGCAGTTTTATAAGCGGGGTCCTCACCCTAAGCTCCTACAATGAGCAGTACTTC. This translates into CASSFISGVLTLSSYNEQYF.

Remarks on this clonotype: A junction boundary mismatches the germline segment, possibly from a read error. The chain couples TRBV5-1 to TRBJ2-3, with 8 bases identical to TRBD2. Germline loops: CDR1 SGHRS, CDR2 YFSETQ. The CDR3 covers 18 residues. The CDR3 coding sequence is TGCGCCAGCAGCTTTGTGACGGGGGGGGCGTCCCCCACAAATACGCAGTATTTT. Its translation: CASSFVTGGASPTNTQYF.

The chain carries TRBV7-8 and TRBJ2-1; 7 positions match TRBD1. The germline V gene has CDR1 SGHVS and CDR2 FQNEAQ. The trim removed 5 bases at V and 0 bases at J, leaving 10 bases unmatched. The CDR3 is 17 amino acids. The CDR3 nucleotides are TGTGCCAGCAGCAAACCGGGACAGCCTAGCTCCTACAATGAGCAGTTCTTC. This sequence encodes CASSKPGQPSSYNEQFF. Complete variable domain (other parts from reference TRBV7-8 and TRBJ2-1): GAGVSQSPRYKVAKRGQDVALRCDPISGHVSLFWYQQALGQGPEFLTYFQNEAQLDKSGLPSDRFFAERPEGSVSTLKIQRTQQEDSAVYLCASSKPGQPSSYNEQFFGPGTRLTVL.

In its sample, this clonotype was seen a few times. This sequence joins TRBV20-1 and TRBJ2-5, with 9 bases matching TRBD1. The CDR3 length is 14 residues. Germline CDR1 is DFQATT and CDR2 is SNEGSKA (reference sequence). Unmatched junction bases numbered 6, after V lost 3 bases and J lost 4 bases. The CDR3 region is CSASGGQGVETQYF. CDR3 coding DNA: TGCAGTGCTAGTGGGGGACAGGGAGTAGAGACCCAGTACTTC.

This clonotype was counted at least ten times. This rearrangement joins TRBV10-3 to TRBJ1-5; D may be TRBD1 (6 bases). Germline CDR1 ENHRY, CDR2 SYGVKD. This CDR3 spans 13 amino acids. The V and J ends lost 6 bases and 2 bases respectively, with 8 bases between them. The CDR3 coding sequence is TGTGCCATCAGGCCAGGGGGCAATCAGCCCCAGCATTTT. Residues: CAIRPGGNQPQHF.

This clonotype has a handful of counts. CDR3 coding DNA: TGTGCCAGCAGCTTGTCTATCGAAAATGGCTACACCTTC. Protein product: CASSLSIENGYTF. The chain recombines TRBV7-2 with TRBJ1-2, with unresolved D. In germline, CDR1 is SGHTA, CDR2 FQGNSA. Trimming took 3 bases from V and 6 from J, leaving 11 bases between them. This CDR3 has 13 residues.

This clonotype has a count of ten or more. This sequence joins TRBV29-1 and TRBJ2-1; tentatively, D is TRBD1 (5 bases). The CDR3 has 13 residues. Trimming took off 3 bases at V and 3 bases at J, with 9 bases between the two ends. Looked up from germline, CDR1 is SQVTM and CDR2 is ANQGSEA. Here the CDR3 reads CSVDKGLYNEQFF. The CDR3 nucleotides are TGCAGCGTTGACAAGGGGCTCTACAATGAGCAGTTCTTC.

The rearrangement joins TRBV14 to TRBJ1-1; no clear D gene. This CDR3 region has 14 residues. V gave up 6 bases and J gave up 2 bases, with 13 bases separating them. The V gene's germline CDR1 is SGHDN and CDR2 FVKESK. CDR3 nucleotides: TGTGCCAGCAGACAGATGGACGACAACACTGAAGCTTTCTTT. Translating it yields CASRQMDDNTEAFF.

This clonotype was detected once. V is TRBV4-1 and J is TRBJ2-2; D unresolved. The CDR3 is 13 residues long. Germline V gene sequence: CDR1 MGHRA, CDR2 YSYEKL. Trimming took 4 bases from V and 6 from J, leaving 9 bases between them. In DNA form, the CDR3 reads TGCGCCAGCAGCCCCCGAGAGGCCGGGGAGCTGTTTTTT. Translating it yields CASSPREAGELFF.

The CDR3 reads CASSPQGGDSQPQHF. The CDR3 bases are TGCGCCAGCAGCCCTCAGGGAGGGGACAGTCAGCCCCAGCATTTT. The chain joins TRBV5-1 to TRBJ1-5; TRBD1 agrees at 7 bases. The CDR3 is 15 amino acids. CDR1 is SGHRS, CDR2 YFSETQ, per germline. The J segment lost 6 bases and the V segment lost 4 bases, leaving 10 bases of the junction unmatched. The full variable domain, with the rest looked up from reference TRBV5-1 and TRBJ1-5, is KAGVTQTPRYLIKTRGQQVTLSCSPISGHRSVSWYQQTPGQGLQFLFEYFSETQRNKGNFPGRFSGRQFSNSRSEMNVSTLELGDSALYLCASSPQGGDSQPQHFGDGTRLSIL.

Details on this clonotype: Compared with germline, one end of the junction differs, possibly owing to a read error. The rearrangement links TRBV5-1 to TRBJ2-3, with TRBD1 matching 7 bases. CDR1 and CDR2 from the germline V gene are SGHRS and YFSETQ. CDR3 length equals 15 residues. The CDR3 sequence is CANSSGTASTDTQYF. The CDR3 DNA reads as TGCGCCAACAGCTCCGGGACAGCTAGCACAGATACGCAGTATTTT.

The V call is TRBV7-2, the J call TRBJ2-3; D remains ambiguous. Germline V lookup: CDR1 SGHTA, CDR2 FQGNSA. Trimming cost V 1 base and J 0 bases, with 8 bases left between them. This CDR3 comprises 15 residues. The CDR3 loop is CASSLGRPSTDTQYF. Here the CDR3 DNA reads TGTGCCAGCAGCTTAGGCAGACCTAGCACAGATACGCAGTATTTT.

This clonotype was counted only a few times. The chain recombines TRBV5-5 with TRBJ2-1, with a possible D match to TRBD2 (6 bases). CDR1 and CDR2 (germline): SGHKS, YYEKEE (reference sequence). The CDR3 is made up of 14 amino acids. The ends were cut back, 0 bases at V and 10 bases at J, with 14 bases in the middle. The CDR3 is CASSLEWSGGEQFF. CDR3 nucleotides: TGTGCCAGCAGCTTGGAGTGGTCAGGAGGGGAGCAGTTCTTC. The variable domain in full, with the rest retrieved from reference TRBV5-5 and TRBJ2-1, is DAGVTQSPTHLIKTRGQQVTLRCSPISGHKSVSWYQQVLGQGPQFIFQYYEKEERGRGNFPDRFSARQFPNYSSELNVNALLLGDSALYLCASSLEWSGGEQFFGPGTRLTVL.

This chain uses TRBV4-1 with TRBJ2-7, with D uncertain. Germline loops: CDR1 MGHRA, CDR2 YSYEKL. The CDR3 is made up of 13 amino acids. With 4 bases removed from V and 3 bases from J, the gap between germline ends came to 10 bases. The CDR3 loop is CASSRDNLYEQYF. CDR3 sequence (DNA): TGCGCCAGCAGCCGAGACAATCTCTACGAGCAGTACTTC.

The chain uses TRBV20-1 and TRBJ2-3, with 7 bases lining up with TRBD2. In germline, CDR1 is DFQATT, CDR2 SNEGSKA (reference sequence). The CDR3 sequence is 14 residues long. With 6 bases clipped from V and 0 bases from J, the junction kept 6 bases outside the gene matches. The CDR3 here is CSARLAKSTDTQYF. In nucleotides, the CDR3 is TGCAGTGCGAGACTAGCCAAAAGCACAGATACGCAGTATTTT.